The 25 T cell receptor beta chains below were found in one sample sequenced in a study of STAT3 mutations in large granular lymphocyte leukemia. Findings of the study overall: Every T-cell large granular lymphocyte leukemia patient had at least one immunodominant TCR beta clonotype.

These receptors lack a known antigen. TCRdb's table, derived via immunoSEQ multiplex PCR, lists solely in-frame clones and lacks some. The table has tens of thousands of clones, roughly 80% seen once. The sample was peripheral blood mononuclear cells. Receptor source: a woman in her fifties or sixties with T-cell large granular lymphocyte leukemia. Some clones in this sample may be carry-over from other donors' samples.

CDR3 sequence reads: CASLLPGLSEQYF. The CDR3, as DNA: TGCGCCAGCCTACTTCCGGGACTTTCCGAGCAGTACTTC. The V call is TRBV5-1, the J call TRBJ2-7; tentative D call: TRBD2 (6 bases). The CDR3 runs 13 residues. From germline, CDR1 is SGHRS and CDR2 YFSETQ. The V end lost 7 bases, the J end lost 6 bases, and 17 bases lay between the germline ends.

J is TRBJ2-5 and V is TRBV30; 10 nucleotides line up with TRBD2. The ends lost 5 bases at V and 2 bases at J; junction bases unmatched: 2. This CDR3 comprises 13 residues. The germline V gene has CDR1 GTSNPN and CDR2 SVGIG (reference sequence). CDR3 DNA sequence: TGTGCCTGGGGGACTAGCGTGCAAGAGACCCAGTACTTC. This sequence encodes CAWGTSVQETQYF.

This rearrangement joins TRBV29-1 to TRBJ2-7; TRBD2 is a possible D gene (5 bases). The germline CDR1 and CDR2 sequences are SQVTM and ANQGSEA. The CDR3 length is 12 residues. Trimming removed 6 bases from V and 2 bases from J, with 11 bases in between. The CDR3, as DNA: TGCAGCGTAAGGGAGTTCCCCTACGAGCAGTACTTC. This gives the protein CSVREFPYEQYF.

The rearrangement joins TRBV5-4 to TRBJ1-1, with D hard to call. This CDR3 region has 12 residues. V was trimmed by 2 bases and J by 1 base, leaving 3 bases between them. Germline V gene sequence: CDR1 SGHNT, CDR2 YYREEE (reference sequence). CDR3 in amino acids: CASSFRNTEAFF. As DNA, the CDR3 is TGTGCCAGCAGCTTCCGGAACACTGAAGCTTTCTTT.

The rearrangement joins TRBV30 to TRBJ2-7; the match to TRBD1 covers 8 bases. Trimming took 5 bases from V and 3 from J; bases not matched to a gene: 6. The V gene's germline CDR1 is GTSNPN and CDR2 SVGIG (reference sequence). The CDR3 length is 13 residues. The CDR3 here is CAWASGQGYEQYF. The CDR3 DNA reads TGTGCCTGGGCCAGCGGACAGGGCTACGAGCAGTACTTC.

The chain uses TRBV18 and TRBJ2-2; TRBD2 is a possible D gene (5 bases). Germline assignment: CDR1 KGHSH and CDR2 LQKENI. The CDR3 is 16 residues long. Between the trimmed V and J ends, which lost 4 bases and 1 base, there was a span of 13 bases. The CDR3 region is CASSRGLMGNTGELFF. The CDR3 coding sequence is TGTGCCAGCTCACGAGGACTGATGGGGAACACCGGGGAGCTGTTTTTT.

This clone was observed once. The chain links TRBV19 to TRBJ1-5; D unresolved. This CDR3 has 13 residues. Germline V gives CDR1 LNHDA, CDR2 SQIVND (reference sequence). The V gene lost 4 bases and the J gene lost 4 bases, with 8 bases spanning the gap. In DNA form, the CDR3 reads TGTGCCAGTAGTAATTGGGTTAATCAGCCCCAGCATTTT. It translates to CASSNWVNQPQHF.

The chain carries TRBV5-4 and TRBJ1-4; TRBD1 matches at 8 bases. Germline values: CDR1 SGHNT, CDR2 YYREEE (reference sequence). J gave up 7 bases and V 4 bases, and 3 bases lay outside the gene matches. The CDR3 runs 13 residues. Here the CDR3 reads CASSGQGSEKLFF. CDR3 DNA: TGTGCCAGCAGCGGACAGGGTTCTGAAAAACTGTTTTTT.

V and J are TRBV28 and TRBJ1-5; 9 bases align to TRBD1. Germline CDR1 reads MDHEN; CDR2 reads SYDVKM. Germline trimming cut 2 bases from V and 9 bases from J; bases unmatched to any gene: 2. The CDR3 sequence is 13 residues long. The CDR3 region is CASSLRTGAPQHF. DNA of the CDR3: TGTGCCAGCAGTTTACGGACAGGGGCGCCCCAGCATTTT.

The chain joins TRBV30 to TRBJ1-1; no firm D call. The CDR3 has 13 amino acids. Germline lookup yields CDR1 GTSNPN and CDR2 SVGIG (reference sequence). V was trimmed by 2 bases and J by 5 bases, leaving 12 bases between them. CDR3 sequence reads: CAWSSPWRTEAFF. Here the CDR3 DNA reads TGTGCCTGGAGTAGCCCGTGGAGGACTGAAGCTTTCTTT. The whole variable domain, remainder taken from reference TRBV30 and TRBJ1-1, is SQTIHQWPATLVQPVGSPLSLECTVEGTSNPNLYWYRQAAGRGLQLLFYSVGIGQISSEVPQNLSASRPQDRQFILSSKKLLLSDSGFYLCAWSSPWRTEAFFGQGTRLTVV.

This clone was seen only a few times. V gene TRBV2 combines with J gene TRBJ1-4; 9 nucleotides match TRBD1. The germline gives CDR1 SNHLY, CDR2 FYNNEI. V lost 5 bases and J lost 7; bases outside the gene matches: 5. The CDR3 is 14 amino acids. CDR3 protein: CASSSQGAGEKLFF. The CDR3 DNA reads as TGTGCCAGCAGTTCACAGGGGGCGGGTGAAAAACTGTTTTTT.

The rearrangement links TRBV15 to TRBJ2-1; a possible D gene is TRBD2 (6 bases). Germline V gives CDR1 LNHNV, CDR2 YYDKDF (reference sequence). The CDR3 has 15 amino acids. The germline V and J ends were trimmed by 5 bases and 5 bases, with 16 bases remaining between them. The CDR3 here is CATSHGGTLNNEQFF. CDR3 in DNA: TGTGCCACCAGCCATGGGGGGACCCTCAACAATGAGCAGTTCTTC.

CDR3 in amino acids: CSVSVLHEQYF. The CDR3 DNA reads TGCAGTGTAAGCGTACTCCACGAGCAGTACTTC. The chain uses TRBV20-1 and TRBJ2-7; no clear D gene. This CDR3 contains 11 residues. Trimming stripped 7 bases from V and 5 bases from J, with 12 bases between. Per germline, CDR1 DFQATT and CDR2 SNEGSKA (reference sequence).

Only a few counts were recorded for this clone. The chain uses TRBV18 and TRBJ2-1, with no clear D. With 3 bases removed from V and 7 bases from J, the gap between germline ends came to 13 bases. This CDR3 region has 14 residues. CDR1 and CDR2 (germline): KGHSH, LQKENI. The CDR3 loop is CASSPTNTGNEQFF. The CDR3 nucleotides read TGTGCCAGCTCACCTACAAATACCGGGAATGAGCAGTTCTTC.

The chain is built from TRBV7-9 and TRBJ1-4, with D perhaps TRBD1 (5 bases). The CDR3 has 14 residues. With 3 bases removed from V and 8 bases from J, the gap between germline ends came to 13 bases. The germline V gene has CDR1 SEHNR and CDR2 FQNEAQ (reference sequence). The CDR3 DNA reads TGTGCCAGCAGCTTGTGGAGGGACGAAGAAAAACTGTTTTTT. Translating gives CASSLWRDEEKLFF.

This clone counts as large. The chain employs TRBV7-8 and TRBJ2-3, with 12 bases matching TRBD2. J lost 5 bases, V lost 6 bases, and 6 bases had no gene match. Per the germline V gene, CDR1 is SGHVS and CDR2 is FQNEAQ. The CDR3 has 15 residues. CDR3 in DNA: TGTGCCAGCAGAGCGGGACTAGCGGGTTTAGATACGCAGTATTTT. As protein: CASRAGLAGLDTQYF.

The J gene is TRBJ2-7, the V gene TRBV19; D gene unclear. Germline V lookup: CDR1 LNHDA, CDR2 SQIVND (reference sequence). The CDR3 consists of 16 residues. With 6 bases removed from V and 1 base from J, the gap between germline ends came to 19 bases. The CDR3 DNA follows: TGTGCCAGTAGCCCTGGACGACTTGGCCTTTCCTACGAGCAGTACTTC. As protein: CASSPGRLGLSYEQYF.

The rearrangement links TRBV4-1 to TRBJ2-1; D may match TRBD1 or TRBD2 (5 bases each). The CDR3 has 16 residues. Per germline, CDR1 MGHRA and CDR2 YSYEKL. V shed 4 bases and J shed 0 bases, with 13 bases lying between them. CDR3 bases: TGCGCCAGCAGCCCCAGGGACGGATCCTCCTACAATGAGCAGTTCTTC. Translating gives CASSPRDGSSYNEQFF.

The chain employs TRBV19 and TRBJ2-7; the match to TRBD2 covers 9 bases. The germline V gene encodes CDR1 LNHDA and CDR2 SQIVND (reference sequence). This CDR3 is 16 amino acids long. V dropped 2 bases and J dropped 6; count of bases not matched to a gene: 11. CDR3 nucleotide sequence: TGTGCCAGTAGTATATCCCAATTAGCGGGAGTCTGCGAGCAGTACTTC. As protein: CASSISQLAGVCEQYF.

CDR3 protein: CASSWTGDPYNEQFF. CDR3 DNA: TGCGCCAGCAGCTGGACAGGGGACCCCTACAATGAGCAGTTCTTC. The chain combines TRBV5-1 with TRBJ2-1, with 9 bases fitting TRBD1. With 3 bases clipped from V and 2 bases from J, the junction kept 3 bases outside the gene matches. Germline lookup yields CDR1 SGHRS and CDR2 YFSETQ. The CDR3 is made up of 15 amino acids.

The rearrangement joins TRBV5-1 to TRBJ2-2; 9 bases fit TRBD1. The germline V gene encodes CDR1 SGHRS and CDR2 YFSETQ. With V trimmed by 5 bases and J by 2 bases, 4 bases remained unmatched. The CDR3 spans 15 residues. DNA of the CDR3: TGCGCCAGCAGGTCGGGACAGGGAAACACCGGGGAGCTGTTTTTT. It yields the protein CASRSGQGNTGELFF.

The chain joins TRBV11-1 to TRBJ2-1, with 8 bases fitting TRBD2. CDR3 length: 16 amino acids. Looked up from germline, CDR1 is SGHAT and CDR2 is FQDESV (reference sequence). The junction had 9 bases not matched to a gene; V was cut back by 5 bases and J by 3 bases. The CDR3 loop is CASSSRVAGFYNEQFF. The CDR3 nucleotides read TGTGCCAGCAGCAGCAGGGTAGCGGGATTCTACAATGAGCAGTTCTTC. Full variable domain (remainder filled in from reference TRBV11-1 and TRBJ2-1): EAEVAQSPRYKITEKSQAVAFWCDPISGHATLYWYRQILGQGPELLVQFQDESVVDDSQLPKDRFSAERLKGVDSTLKIQPAELGDSAMYLCASSSRVAGFYNEQFFGPGTRLTVL.

The V call is TRBV6-5, the J call TRBJ1-2; 7 bases match TRBD1. The CDR3 contains 15 residues. V lost 6 bases, J lost 2 bases, and 9 bases stayed unmatched. The V gene's germline CDR1 is MNHEY and CDR2 SVGAGI. CDR3 sequence (DNA): TGTGCCAGCAGATTTGACAGGGAAGTCAACTATGGCTACACCTTC. This sequence encodes CASRFDREVNYGYTF.

This clone was found once. The chain joins TRBV5-1 to TRBJ2-1; D gene unclear. Germline V CDR1 and CDR2: SGHRS, YFSETQ. The V and J ends lost 3 bases and 4 bases respectively, with 8 bases between them. The CDR3 is 13 amino acids. The CDR3 nucleotides read TGCGCCAGCAGCTCGACACCTTACAATGAGCAGTTCTTC. It is translated as CASSSTPYNEQFF.

This sequence joins TRBV5-1 and TRBJ2-1; perhaps D is TRBD1 or TRBD2 (5 bases each). The CDR3 is 15 amino acids. CDR1 SGHRS and CDR2 YFSETQ come from the germline V gene. V lost 3 bases to trimming and J lost 3 bases, with 13 bases between them. CDR3 amino acids: CASSSPGTVYNEQFF. The CDR3 bases are TGCGCCAGCAGCTCGCCCGGGACGGTCTACAATGAGCAGTTCTTC.